This T cell receptor (beta chain) derives from a study of shared clonotypes between healthy human individuals. Findings and caveats of the study: Sequencing of the sorted subsets was shown by rarefaction to be incomplete despite large depth.

Trimming cost V 5 bases and J 0 bases, with 14 bases left between them. Germline V gives CDR1 SGHVS, CDR2 FQNEAQ. This CDR3 has 16 amino acids. This clone occurred once. Antigen unknown. In the naive CD8 group, cells lacked CD45RO and were positively selected for CCR7, so terminally differentiated effector memory CD45RA+ cells were left out. Splitting of each subset's genomic DNA was done evenly across several immunoSEQ plates. Replicate PCRs from sorted subsets contained approximately 220 ng DNA, which is 30,000 to 35,000 T cell genomes. Libraries were prepared by immunoSEQ multiplex PCR; TCRdb keeps only in-frame clonotypes and omits some of them. The sample lists 800,000 or so clones, about 96% seen once, with approximately 0.2% in the top ten.

J is TRBJ1-3 and V is TRBV7-8; tentative D call: TRBD1 (6 bases). Sequenced input: naive CD8+ T cells sorted from blood. This receptor was obtained from a man aged 30-40 years in good health. The DNA of the CDR3 is TGTGCCAGCAGCCCTTGGACAGACAGCTCTGGAAACACCATATATTTT. It codes for CASSPWTDSSGNTIYF.